These T cell receptor beta chains were read from a single sample in a study of blood T cell repertoires in COVID-19. Assay used: immunoSEQ multiplex PCR; TCRdb lists only in-frame clones, some missing. This table holds 160,000 or so clones, around 81% found once. Input material: peripheral blood. Receptor source: a man in his 60s with active or convalescent COVID-19. The CDR3 runs from the conserved cysteine through the conserved F or W. Each record gives: J gene, V gene, clone size, CDR3 length, D gene, CDR3 DNA, CDR3 protein. A D gene is named only where the DNA matches it firmly. Part of the rows lack a size; the others show once, few, many or a class for expanded clones.

>TRBJ2-2|TRBV18|NA|15|TRBD2
TGTGCCAGCTCACCGATAGCGGGAAATACCGGGGAGCTGTTTTTT
CASSPIAGNTGELFF
>TRBJ2-2|TRBV11-1|NA|15|TRBD2
TGTGCCAGCAGACCCGGACTAGCGGGGGCCGGGGAGCTGTTTTTT
CASRPGLAGAGELFF
>TRBJ2-1|TRBV7-3|NA|14|NA
TGTGCCAGCAGCTTAGGTCGGGGAGAAAATGAGCAGTTCTTC
CASSLGRGENEQFF
>TRBJ2-7|TRBV24-1|NA|15|TRBD2
TGTGCCACCAGTGATCTTAGCGGGAGGGCCTACGAGCAGTACTTC
CATSDLSGRAYEQYF
>TRBJ1-4|TRBV10-1|once|14|TRBD1
TGCGCCAGCAGCCCGGGACAGAAGAATGAAAAACTGTTTTTT
CASSPGQKNEKLFF
>TRBJ1-2|TRBV10-3|NA|15|NA
TGTGCCATCAGTGAGTTGGGCGTGGAGCGGACTGGCTACACCTTC
CAISELGVERTGYTF
>TRBJ2-6|TRBV5-5|NA|17|TRBD1
TGTGCCAGCAGCTTGTACAGGGGAAGCTCTGGGGCCAACGTCCTGACTTTC
CASSLYRGSSGANVLTF
>TRBJ2-3|TRBV7-2|NA|16|TRBD2
TGTGCCAGCAGCTTAGGAAGCGGGAGGGCGGTAGATACGCAGTATTTT
CASSLGSGRAVDTQYF
>TRBJ1-3|TRBV4-1|NA|16|TRBD1
TGCGCCAGCAGCCAAGATAGGGGACAGTCTGGAAACACCATATATTTT
CASSQDRGQSGNTIYF
>TRBJ1-1|TRBV20-1|NA|17|NA
TGCAGTGCTAGTTCTCGGGCCAATTGGAGGATGAACACTGAAGCTTTCTTT
CSASSRANWRMNTEAFF
>TRBJ2-4|TRBV19|once|16|TRBD1
TGTGCCAGTAGTATAACCGGGACAGGGACAAAAAACATTCAGTACTTC
CASSITGTGTKNIQYF
>TRBJ2-7|TRBV5-1|NA|12|TRBD2
TGCGCCAGCGGGGAGGGGAAGTACGAGCAGTACTTC
CASGEGKYEQYF
>TRBJ1-1|TRBV5-1|NA|14|NA
TGCGCCAGCAGCTTGGCGGGGGGCGCGGGTGAAGCTTTCTTT
CASSLAGGAGEAFF
>TRBJ2-7|TRBV7-6|once|12|NA
TGTGCCAGCAGCTCATCGGCCTACGAGCAGTACTTC
CASSSSAYEQYF
>TRBJ2-7|TRBV7-9|NA|16|TRBD1
TGTGCCAGCAGCTTAGAGGTGGGACAGGGGGCCTACGAGCAGTACTTC
CASSLEVGQGAYEQYF
>TRBJ1-6|TRBV5-5|NA|16|TRBD1
TGTGCCAGCAGCTCGGCGGGACAGGCCAGTAATTCACCCCTCCACTTT
CASSSAGQASNSPLHF
>TRBJ2-7|TRBV11-2|NA|15|TRBD1
TGTGCCAGCAGCCCGACAGGGCCCTACTCCTACGAGCAGTACTTC
CASSPTGPYSYEQYF
>TRBJ2-1|TRBV15|NA|12|NA
TGTGCCACCAGCAGAGATGGACTTGAGCAGTTCTTC
CATSRDGLEQFF
>TRBJ2-7|TRBV10-3|NA|13|TRBD1
TGTGCCATCAGGGACAGGGAAAGCTACGAGCAGTACTTC
CAIRDRESYEQYF
>TRBJ1-5|TRBV28|NA|15|NA
TGTGCCAGCAGTCATCAACTGAATAGCAATCAGCCCCAGCATTTT
CASSHQLNSNQPQHF
>TRBJ1-4|TRBV25-1|NA|14|NA
TGTGCCAGCAGGGAGACAGGCCCGCTTGAAAAACTGTTTTTT
CASRETGPLEKLFF
>TRBJ1-4|TRBV7-9|NA|14|TRBD1
TGTGCCAGCAGCTCGACAGGGGCGAGTGAAAAACTGTTTTTT
CASSSTGASEKLFF
>TRBJ1-2|TRBV6-7|NA|13|NA
TGTGCCAAATCGTGGGGGGGCAACTATGGCTACACCTTC
CAKSWGGNYGYTF
>TRBJ2-1|TRBV28|NA|14|NA
TGTGCCAGCAGTTCCCTTACTAGTTCTCATGAGCAGTTCTTC
CASSSLTSSHEQFF
>TRBJ2-7|TRBV10-3|NA|17|NA
TGTGCCATCAGTCCAGTTCTAAGACAGGAGGACTCCTACGAGCAGTACTTC
CAISPVLRQEDSYEQYF
>TRBJ2-3|TRBV19|once|12|NA
TGTGCCAGTAGTACGGCGGCAGATACGCAGTATTTT
CASSTAADTQYF
>TRBJ1-3|TRBV25-1|NA|18|NA
TGTGCCAACCCCTGGAGAGGTGGGAGGGGTGAAACTGGAAACACCATATATTTT
CANPWRGGRGETGNTIYF
>TRBJ1-5|TRBV27|few|15|NA
TGTGCCAGCAGTTTATCTTACAGGGACAATCAGCCCCAGCATTTT
CASSLSYRDNQPQHF
>TRBJ2-3|TRBV7-2|NA|15|NA
TGTGCCAGCAGCTTAGGCGGGCTTAGCACAGATACGCAGTATTTT
CASSLGGLSTDTQYF
>TRBJ2-1|TRBV28|NA|16|TRBD2
TGTGCCAGCAGTTTGGTGTCTAGCGGGAGGGTTGATGAGCAGTTCTTC
CASSLVSSGRVDEQFF
>TRBJ2-7|TRBV7-2|NA|14|TRBD1
TGTGCCAGCAGCTCCGGACAGGGGGCGGTCGAGCAGTACTTC
CASSSGQGAVEQYF
>TRBJ1-4|TRBV6-5|NA|14|NA
TGTGCCAGCAGTTACTCGAGCTCAGGGCGCGAACTGTTTTTT
CASSYSSSGRELFF
>TRBJ1-2|TRBV6-4|few|15|NA
TGTGCCAGCAGTGACTCGGGGGCTCCGAGTTATGGCTACACCTTC
CASSDSGAPSYGYTF
>TRBJ2-5|TRBV5-6|NA|13|NA
TGTGCCAGCAGCTTGATCGGGGGAGAGACCCAGTACTTC
CASSLIGGETQYF
>TRBJ2-7|TRBV12-3/TRBV12-4|once|12|NA
TGTGCCAGCAGTTTGCAGAATTACGAGCAGTACTTC
CASSLQNYEQYF
>TRBJ2-1|TRBV2|few|17|TRBD1
TGTGCCAGCGGAGAGCCTAGCAGGGGGCTTCTAAAAAATGAGCAGTTCTTC
CASGEPSRGLLKNEQFF
>TRBJ1-5|TRBV10-2|few|13|TRBD1
TGCGCCAGCTGGACAGGGGGCGGTCAGCCCCAGCATTTT
CASWTGGGQPQHF
>TRBJ2-5|TRBV14|NA|13|NA
TGTGCCAGCAGCCAAAACAGCGGAGAGACCCAGTACTTC
CASSQNSGETQYF
>TRBJ1-1|TRBV28|NA|15|TRBD1
TGTGCCAGCAGTTCGGGGGGGACAGCCAACACTGAAGCTTTCTTT
CASSSGGTANTEAFF
>TRBJ2-1|TRBV6-6|NA|15|TRBD1
TGTGCCAGCAGTTCTCCGGGACAGGGGGCAGGTGAGCAGTTCTTC
CASSSPGQGAGEQFF
>TRBJ2-5|TRBV4-1|NA|17|NA
TGCGCCAGCAGCCAAGGAGGGGGGGGGACTGCAAAGGAGACCCAGTACTTC
CASSQGGGGTAKETQYF
>TRBJ1-3|TRBV10-3|NA|15|NA
TGTGCCATCAGTGAGTCTGGGCAGTACGGAAACACCATATATTTT
CAISESGQYGNTIYF
>TRBJ2-5|TRBV7-7|NA|16|NA
TGTGCCAGCAGCTTAGGAAGGAAGGTGGGGGGTGAGACCCAGTACTTC
CASSLGRKVGGETQYF
>TRBJ2-1|TRBV27|NA|17|TRBD2
TGTGCCAGCAATCCCGGGTTGGCGGGAGGGTTACCCAATGAGCAGTTCTTC
CASNPGLAGGLPNEQFF
>TRBJ2-1|TRBV24-1|NA|17|NA
TGTGCCACCAGTGATCGAACGGCCAGGGGACATTATAATGAGCAGTTCTTC
CATSDRTARGHYNEQFF
>TRBJ2-2|TRBV5-1|NA|19|TRBD2
TGCGCCAGCAGCTTAGGATCGGGACTAGCGGGAGGAAACACCGGGGAGCTGTTTTTT
CASSLGSGLAGGNTGELFF
>TRBJ2-7|TRBV7-2|NA|16|NA
TGTGCCAGCAGCTTAGAATTTCGCGGGAACTCCTACGAGCAGTACTTC
CASSLEFRGNSYEQYF
>TRBJ2-5|TRBV14|NA|19|TRBD2
TGTGCCAGCAGCCACGAGGGACTAGCGGGAGGGGGATTCCTGGAGACCCAGTACTTC
CASSHEGLAGGGFLETQYF
>TRBJ1-2|TRBV11-2|NA|15|NA
TGTGCCAGCAGCTTAGATTTCCAGCGAAACTATGGCTACACCTTC
CASSLDFQRNYGYTF
>TRBJ1-5|TRBV19|NA|15|NA
TGTGCCAGTAGTATTCTGTTACAGAGCCATCAGCCCCAGCATTTT
CASSILLQSHQPQHF
>TRBJ1-4|TRBV4-1|NA|17|NA
TGCGCCAGCAGCCAAAGCCGCGGTTTAGGTGGTAATGAAAAACTGTTTTTT
CASSQSRGLGGNEKLFF
>TRBJ1-1|TRBV3-1/TRBV3-2|NA|15|NA
TGTGCCAGCAGCCCCCTTAGGGGGGGTAGCACTGAAGCTTTCTTT
CASSPLRGGSTEAFF